Following are 25 T cell receptor beta chains from one sample sequenced in a study of naive and memory T cell subsets. An equimolar mix of two oligonucleotides served as the beta constant-region primer for TRBC1 and TRBC2. Four rounds of PCR amplified the ligated cDNA using nested alpha and beta constant-region primers plus SP2. Using its own MiXCR run on the UMI-ligation and nested PCR reads, TCRdb lists one record per CDR3 protein. The data show around 140,000 distinct CDR3 sequences, approximately 22% seen once. Antigens for these TCRs are unknown. Study results and limitations: A few larger clonotypes appeared in naive repertoires, especially CD8, possibly memory cells re-expressing CD45RA.

The sequenced sample consisted of naive CD4+ T cells from blood. The receptors here all came from a human donor in good health.

CDR3 sequence: CASSPRTQAYEQYF. The CDR3 DNA reads as TGTGCCAGCAGTCCCCGGACTCAAGCCTACGAGCAGTACTTC. The chain combines TRBV28 with TRBJ2-7; D is possibly TRBD2 (5 bases). CDR1 is MDHEN, CDR2 SYDVKM, per germline. V gave up 5 bases and J gave up 2 bases, with 13 bases separating them. The CDR3 contains 14 residues.

This clonotype was observed a few times. The V gene is TRBV7-2, the J gene TRBJ2-1, with 9 bases matching TRBD2. The CDR3 loop spans 16 amino acids. The J segment lost 4 bases and the V segment lost 3 bases, leaving 7 bases of the junction unmatched. Per germline, CDR1 SGHTA and CDR2 FQGNSA. CDR3 in amino acids: CASSFSGSPPYNEQFF. Written as DNA, the CDR3 is TGTGCCAGCAGCTTTAGCGGGAGTCCTCCGTACAATGAGCAGTTCTTC.

This clonotype has just a few counts. The rearrangement links TRBV5-1 to TRBJ2-2, with 9 positions matching TRBD2. This CDR3 spans 15 amino acids. The V gene's germline CDR1 is SGHRS and CDR2 YFSETQ. Trimming cost V 4 bases and J 6 bases; bases outside gene matches: 7. CDR3 nucleotides: TGCGCCAGCAGCCCGATAGCGGGAGAAGCCGGGGAGCTGTTTTTT. It encodes CASSPIAGEAGELFF.

The rearrangement uses TRBV18 and TRBJ2-1; 9 bases agree with TRBD2. V shed 5 bases and J 5 bases; nucleotides not matched to a gene: 7. CDR3 length: 15 amino acids. Per the germline V gene, CDR1 is KGHSH and CDR2 is LQKENI. CDR3 coding DNA: TGTGCCAGCTCAGAAAGCGGGAGGCCGAACAATGAGCAGTTCTTC. The encoded protein is CASSESGRPNNEQFF.

Written as DNA, the CDR3 is TGTGCCAGCAGTCGGGACAGCGGCTCCTACAATGAGCAGTTCTTC. Protein product: CASSRDSGSYNEQFF. The chain carries TRBV28 and TRBJ2-1; 7 nucleotides match TRBD1. The length of the CDR3 is 15 residues. In germline, CDR1 is MDHEN, CDR2 SYDVKM. V lost 5 bases and J lost 0; bases outside the gene matches: 4. Looking up the rest from reference TRBV28 and TRBJ2-1 gives the full variable domain: DVKVTQSSRYLVKRTGEKVFLECVQDMDHENMFWYRQDPGLGLRLIYFSYDVKMKEKGDIPEGYSVSREKKERFSLILESASTNQTSMYLCASSRDSGSYNEQFFGPGTRLTVL.

The chain uses TRBV2 and TRBJ1-2; the match to TRBD1 covers 8 bases. Trimming took 11 bases from V and 7 from J; bases not matched to a gene: 18. This CDR3 has 15 residues. CDR1 and CDR2 (germline): SNHLY, FYNNEI. The CDR3 region has the DNA TGTGCCTTCGTGAAGAGTACAGGGGGGTCTTTTGGCTACACCTTC. This encodes CAFVKSTGGSFGYTF.

The chain joins TRBV29-1 to TRBJ2-1, with D perhaps TRBD2 (7 bases). The CDR3 has 15 residues. The V gene lost 5 bases and the J gene lost 4 bases, with 18 bases spanning the gap. Germline assignment: CDR1 SQVTM and CDR2 ANQGSEA. The DNA for the CDR3 is TGCAGCGTTCCAACAGGGAGGGGTTTGTACAATGAGCAGTTCTTC. This encodes CSVPTGRGLYNEQFF.

This clonotype was seen ten or more times. The chain couples TRBV19 to TRBJ2-2; D possibly corresponds to TRBD2 (7 bases). V was trimmed by 6 bases and J by 6 bases, leaving 20 bases between them. The germline gives CDR1 LNHDA, CDR2 SQIVND (reference sequence). The CDR3 is made up of 16 amino acids. CDR3 in DNA: TGTGCCAGTAGGCCCCAGGGGCGGGAGAAGGCCGGGGAGCTGTTTTTT. This encodes CASRPQGREKAGELFF.

V gene TRBV24-1 combines with J gene TRBJ2-1; TRBD2 matches 13 bases. The CDR3 consists of 18 residues. Germline V gene sequence: CDR1 KGHDR, CDR2 SFDVKD. V trimming: 2 bases; J trimming: 5 bases; junction bases outside the gene matches: 8. The CDR3 loop is CATSDSGTSGNYNNEQFF. DNA for the CDR3: TGTGCCACCAGTGATTCCGGGACTAGCGGGAATTATAACAATGAGCAGTTCTTC.

This clonotype was recorded a few times. The CDR3, as DNA: TGTGCCAGCAGTAACCCGAATTCACCCCTCCACTTT. As protein: CASSNPNSPLHF. The J gene is TRBJ1-6, the V gene TRBV6-2 or TRBV6-3, with D hard to call. The V end lost 5 bases, the J end lost 7 bases, and 6 bases lay between the germline ends. This CDR3 region has 12 residues. CDR1 and CDR2 (germline): MNHEY, SVGEGT.

The chain has TRBV5-1 and TRBJ2-7; no firm D call. Per the germline V gene, CDR1 is SGHRS and CDR2 is YFSETQ. CDR3 size: 14 residues. Trimming took 1 base from V and 4 from J, leaving 12 bases between them. The CDR3 DNA sequence: TGCGCCAGCAGCTTGTCTGGGAACGCATACGAGCAGTACTTC. Translating it yields CASSLSGNAYEQYF.

This clonotype was seen a handful of times. The rearrangement uses TRBV7-8 and TRBJ2-1, with 9 bases fitting TRBD2. This CDR3 is built from 15 residues. The J segment lost 5 bases and the V segment lost 1 base, leaving 3 bases of the junction unmatched. The germline CDR1 and CDR2 sequences are SGHVS and FQNEAQ. Written as DNA, the CDR3 is TGTGCCAGCAGCTTAGGCCTAGCGGGGCACAATGAGCAGTTCTTC. Translation: CASSLGLAGHNEQFF.

In its sample, this clonotype was seen a few times. This rearrangement joins TRBV12-3 or TRBV12-4 to TRBJ1-3; D remains unclear. The CDR3 totals 16 residues. The ends were cut back, 6 bases at V and 1 base at J, with 16 bases in the middle. CDR3 residues: CASRRNTHLSGNTIYF. CDR3 sequence (DNA): TGTGCCAGCAGGCGAAATACACACCTATCTGGAAACACCATATATTTT.

This chain links TRBV24-1 with TRBJ1-5; 8 nucleotides line up with TRBD1. The CDR3 is 14 amino acids. Losses at the gene ends were 7 bases for V and 3 bases for J; bases not matched to a gene: 4. CDR1 and CDR2 (germline): KGHDR, SFDVKD. The CDR3 region has the DNA TGTGCCACCAGAGGGACAGGAGTCAATCAGCCCCAGCATTTT. Amino acid sequence: CATRGTGVNQPQHF.

The V gene is TRBV15, the J gene TRBJ1-4; unclear D gene. The CDR3 loop spans 18 amino acids. The germline V and J ends were trimmed by 0 bases and 5 bases, with 19 bases remaining between them. Germline loops: CDR1 LNHNV, CDR2 YYDKDF (reference sequence). In DNA, the CDR3 is TGTGCCACCAGCAGAGATTGGCCCAGGAGGGCTCCCAATGAAAAACTGTTTTTT. Translated, it gives CATSRDWPRRAPNEKLFF. The full variable domain, in which reference TRBV15 and TRBJ1-4 provide the parts outside the CDR3, is DAMVIQNPRYQVTQFGKPVTLSCSQTLNHNVMYWYQQKSSQAPKLLFHYYDKDFNNEADTPDNFQSRRPNTSFCFLDIRSPGLGDTAMYLCATSRDWPRRAPNEKLFFGSGTQLSVL.

This chain uses TRBV30 with TRBJ1-2, with 9 bases identical to TRBD1. J lost 6 bases, V lost 3 bases, and 2 bases had no gene match. The germline gives CDR1 GTSNPN, CDR2 SVGIG (reference sequence). The CDR3 length is 12 residues. For the CDR3, the DNA is TGTGCCTGGAGGACAGGGGGGGATGGCTACACCTTC. Translation: CAWRTGGDGYTF.

This clonotype occurred a few times. The rearrangement links TRBV5-5 to TRBJ2-7; possible D gene TRBD2, 7 bases. The CDR3 length is 15 residues. The V gene's germline CDR1 is SGHKS and CDR2 YYEKEE (reference sequence). V gave up 1 base and J gave up 6 bases, with 17 bases separating them. CDR3 nucleotides: TGTGCCAGCAGCTTGAGAGATCGGGGGGCCGGCGAGCAGTACTTC. Amino acids: CASSLRDRGAGEQYF.

The rearrangement uses TRBV5-1 and TRBJ1-6; 7 positions agree with TRBD1. The CDR3 loop spans 14 amino acids. The V gene's germline CDR1 is SGHRS and CDR2 YFSETQ. Unmatched junction bases numbered 12, after V lost 8 bases and J lost 10 bases. CDR3 amino acids: CASSTGVEGSPLHF. CDR3 nucleotides: TGCGCCAGTTCTACAGGGGTAGAGGGGTCACCCCTCCACTTT.

This clonotype has at least ten counts. V is TRBV28 and J is TRBJ1-5; D unresolved. Trimming removed 2 bases at V and 0 bases at J, with 5 bases between. Germline V CDR1 and CDR2: MDHEN, SYDVKM. CDR3 size: 14 residues. CDR3 in amino acids: CASSLIDSNQPQHF. CDR3 sequence (DNA): TGTGCCAGCAGTTTAATAGATAGCAATCAGCCCCAGCATTTT. Together with reference TRBV28 and TRBJ1-5, the CDR3 gives the full variable domain: DVKVTQSSRYLVKRTGEKVFLECVQDMDHENMFWYRQDPGLGLRLIYFSYDVKMKEKGDIPEGYSVSREKKERFSLILESASTNQTSMYLCASSLIDSNQPQHFGDGTRLSIL.

This clonotype was counted many times. This rearrangement joins TRBV29-1 to TRBJ1-1; D not certain. Trimming left V 6 bases short and J 3 bases short, with 14 bases between. The CDR3 runs to 13 residues. Germline assignment: CDR1 SQVTM and CDR2 ANQGSEA. The CDR3 loop is CSVAQKGDTEAFF. CDR3 DNA sequence: TGCAGCGTCGCCCAAAAGGGTGACACTGAAGCTTTCTTT. The complete variable domain, with remaining parts taken from reference TRBV29-1 and TRBJ1-1, reads SAVISQKPSRDICQRGTSLTIQCQVDSQVTMMFWYRQQPGQSLTLIATANQGSEATYESGFVIDKFPISRPNLTFSTLTVSNMSPEDSSIYLCSVAQKGDTEAFFGQGTRLTVV.

This clonotype came up a few times. The chain carries TRBV30 and TRBJ2-7; D not certain. CDR1 and CDR2 from the germline V gene are GTSNPN and SVGIG (reference sequence). This CDR3 is 13 amino acids long. V lost 0 bases to trimming and J lost 3 bases, with 9 bases between them. The CDR3 reads CAWSVGGNYEQYF. DNA of the CDR3: TGTGCCTGGAGTGTAGGTGGGAACTACGAGCAGTACTTC.

There are a few counts of this clonotype. The chain carries TRBV7-9 and TRBJ2-7, with 8 bases fitting TRBD2. J lost 4 bases, V lost 5 bases, and 13 bases had no gene match. The germline V gene encodes CDR1 SEHNR and CDR2 FQNEAQ (reference sequence). The CDR3 length is 16 residues. The CDR3 DNA follows: TGTGCCAGCAGCCCCCGGAGGGCGGGAGGATCATACGAGCAGTACTTC. Protein: CASSPRRAGGSYEQYF.

This clonotype was seen a handful of times. V and J are TRBV18 and TRBJ2-5; D gene uncertain. This CDR3 spans 12 amino acids. Trimming shortened V by 2 bases and J by 3 bases, and 4 bases separated the two germline ends. Germline CDR1 and CDR2: KGHSH and LQKENI. For the CDR3, the DNA is TGTGCCAGCTCACCAGGAAAAGAGACCCAGTACTTC. Amino acids: CASSPGKETQYF.

This chain uses TRBV14 with TRBJ1-2; D call uncertain. CDR1 SGHDN and CDR2 FVKESK come from the germline V gene. V lost 1 base to trimming and J lost 4 bases, with 13 bases between them. The CDR3 totals 15 residues. The CDR3 bases are TGTGCCAGCAGCCAAGTGAATAAGGCCTCCTATGGCTACACCTTC. Translation gives CASSQVNKASYGYTF.

This clonotype appeared a few times. The genes are TRBV7-2 and TRBJ2-7, with D perhaps TRBD1 (5 bases). This CDR3 is 12 amino acids long. Germline lookup yields CDR1 SGHTA and CDR2 FQGNSA. V gave up 3 bases and J gave up 4 bases, with 7 bases separating them. The CDR3 region has the DNA TGTGCCAGCAGCTTGGACACGTACGAGCAGTACTTC. Translated, it gives CASSLDTYEQYF.